This T cell receptor (beta chain) appears in the sequencing data of a study of blood T cell repertoires in COVID-19. Across the whole study: PBMCs, B-cell-depleted T cells, or T cells provided the cDNA or gDNA that made up the material.

Original processing notes: Estimation of nucleated cell counts was performed using reference gene primer amplification. Sequencing was performed with immunoSEQ multiplex PCR; in TCRdb, only in-frame clones are kept and a portion is missing. Clone size and the V and J calls come from that table; the DNA yielded D and trimming. Here the sample spans 25,000 to 30,000 clones, 82% being singletons. Germline CDR1 is MGHRA and CDR2 is YSYEKL. V shed 5 bases and J shed 7 bases, with 10 bases lying between them. This CDR3 contains 12 residues. The clonotype was recovered from an elderly man with active or convalescent COVID-19. The sample taken for sequencing was peripheral blood. The gene calls are TRBV4-1 and TRBJ2-3, with D perhaps TRBD2 (5 bases). The CDR3 region is CASSADYHTQYF. The DNA of the CDR3 is TGCGCCAGCAGCGCAGACTATCATACGCAGTATTTT.